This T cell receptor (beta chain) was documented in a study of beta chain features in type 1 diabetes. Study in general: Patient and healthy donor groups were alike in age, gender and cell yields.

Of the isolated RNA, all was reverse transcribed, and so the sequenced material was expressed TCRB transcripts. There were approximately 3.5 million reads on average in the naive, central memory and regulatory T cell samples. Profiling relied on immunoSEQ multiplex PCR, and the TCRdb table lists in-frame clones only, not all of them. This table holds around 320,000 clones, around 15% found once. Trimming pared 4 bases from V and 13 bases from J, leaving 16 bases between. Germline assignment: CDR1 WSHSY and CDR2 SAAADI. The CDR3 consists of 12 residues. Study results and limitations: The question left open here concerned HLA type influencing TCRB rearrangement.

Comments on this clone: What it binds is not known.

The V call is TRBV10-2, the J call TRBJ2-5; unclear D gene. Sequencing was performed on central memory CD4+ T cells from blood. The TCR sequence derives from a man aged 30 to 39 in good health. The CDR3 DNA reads TGCGCCAGCAGTGCCCTACCCGGCGGATGGTACTTC. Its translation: CASSALPGGWYF.